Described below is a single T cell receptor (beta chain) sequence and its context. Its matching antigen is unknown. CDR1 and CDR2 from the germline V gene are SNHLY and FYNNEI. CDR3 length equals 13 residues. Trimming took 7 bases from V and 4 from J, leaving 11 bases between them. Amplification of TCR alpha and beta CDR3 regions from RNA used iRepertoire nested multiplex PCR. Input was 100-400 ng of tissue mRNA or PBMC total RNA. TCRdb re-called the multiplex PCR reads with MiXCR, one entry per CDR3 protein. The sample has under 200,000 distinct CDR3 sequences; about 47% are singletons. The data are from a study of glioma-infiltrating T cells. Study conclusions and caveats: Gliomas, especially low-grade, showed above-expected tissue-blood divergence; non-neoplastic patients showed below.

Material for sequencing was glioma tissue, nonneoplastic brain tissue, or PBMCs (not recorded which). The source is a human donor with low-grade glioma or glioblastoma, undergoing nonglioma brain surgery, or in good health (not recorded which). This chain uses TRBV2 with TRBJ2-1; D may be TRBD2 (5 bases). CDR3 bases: TGTGCCAGCATGTCTAGGGAGTACAATGAGCAGTTCTTC. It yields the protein CASMSREYNEQFF.